Each of the 27 T cell receptor beta chains below was sequenced from the same sample in a study of OX40 agonist ivuxolimab in advanced cancers. Receptor amplification or capture employed the immunoSEQ multiplex PCR assay. In its TCRdb copy, this immuneACCESS table keeps in-frame sequences only and misses some clones. Where compared with another copy, unresolved V genes explain less than half of these, and the others have no known cause. The sample table shows some 21,000 clones, and approximately 71% are seen once. The top ten clonotypes cover about 13% of the sample. Sequenced here: CD4+ or CD8+ T cells sorted from blood, sampled in a trial of the OX40 agonist ivuxolimab. The receptors derive from an adult with an advanced solid tumor such as melanoma, head and neck, liver or kidney cancer.

The V call is TRBV28, the J call TRBJ2-7; no clear D. V dropped 2 bases and J dropped 4 bases, with 9 bases sitting between them. The CDR3 totals 13 residues. CDR1 is MDHEN, CDR2 SYDVKM, per germline. The CDR3, as DNA: TGTGCCAGCAGTTTAAGAGCCCAGTACGAGCAGTACTTC. Translation gives CASSLRAQYEQYF.

The chain has TRBV5-1 and TRBJ2-5; D not certain. This CDR3 is 13 amino acids long. CDR1 and CDR2 (germline): SGHRS, YFSETQ. V shed 1 base and J shed 2 bases, with 6 bases lying between them. CDR3 bases: TGCGCCAGCAGCTTGACAGAACAAGAGACCCAGTACTTC. The encoded protein is CASSLTEQETQYF.

The chain recombines TRBV6-6 with TRBJ2-7; D call uncertain. This CDR3 has 15 residues. The V gene's germline CDR1 is MNHNY and CDR2 SVGAGI (reference sequence). Trimming cost V 0 bases and J 2 bases, with 11 bases left between them. The CDR3 sequence: CASSYSLASTYEQYF. CDR3 DNA: TGTGCCAGCAGTTACTCTCTGGCGAGTACCTACGAGCAGTACTTC.

The chain carries TRBV2 and TRBJ2-2; the D is unclear. V was trimmed by 2 bases and J by 1 base, leaving 5 bases between them. Germline V gene lookup returns CDR1 SNHLY and CDR2 FYNNEI. The CDR3 loop spans 14 amino acids. The CDR3 here is CASSEYRNTGELFF. CDR3 DNA: TGTGCCAGCAGTGAATACAGGAACACCGGGGAGCTGTTTTTT.

This clone was detected only once. V usage is TRBV7-9 and J usage is TRBJ2-3, with D maybe TRBD2 (7 bases). Trimming cost V 3 bases and J 0 bases, with 13 bases left between them. The CDR3 is made up of 16 amino acids. Germline lookup yields CDR1 SEHNR and CDR2 FQNEAQ (reference sequence). CDR3 coding DNA: TGTGCCAGCAGCTTTTTTGAGGGGGGGAGCACAGATACGCAGTATTTT. This sequence encodes CASSFFEGGSTDTQYF.

In its sample, this clone was seen a few times. The V gene is TRBV5-4, the J gene TRBJ1-2; D might be TRBD1 (5 bases). The CDR3 has 15 residues. V lost 2 bases to trimming and J lost 7 bases, with 18 bases between them. The germline gives CDR1 SGHNT, CDR2 YYREEE (reference sequence). CDR3 protein: CASSFDMAGSLGYTF. As DNA, the CDR3 is TGTGCCAGCAGCTTCGATATGGCAGGGAGCCTTGGCTACACCTTC. Complete variable domain (other parts from reference TRBV5-4 and TRBJ1-2): ETGVTQSPTHLIKTRGQQVTLRCSSQSGHNTVSWYQQALGQGPQFIFQYYREEENGRGNFPPRFSGLQFPNYSSELNVNALELDDSALYLCASSFDMAGSLGYTFGSGTRLTVV.

The CDR3 sequence is CASSFLRVAGANVLTF. The CDR3 nucleotides are TGTGCCAGCAGCTTTCTCCGGGTAGCTGGGGCCAACGTCCTGACTTTC. The chain recombines TRBV7-8 with TRBJ2-6; no definite D call. Germline CDR1 reads SGHVS; CDR2 reads FQNEAQ. V was trimmed by 3 bases and J by 2 bases, leaving 11 bases between them. The CDR3 consists of 16 residues.

This sequence joins TRBV28 and TRBJ2-7; TRBD1 matches at 8 bases. The junction had 8 bases not matched to a gene; V was cut back by 4 bases and J by 0 bases. Per the germline V gene, CDR1 is MDHEN and CDR2 is SYDVKM. CDR3 length: 16 residues. CDR3 nucleotide sequence: TGTGCCAGCAGTTCTCCACCGGGACAGGCCTCCTACGAGCAGTACTTC. It yields the protein CASSSPPGQASYEQYF.

The genes are TRBV25-1 and TRBJ2-5; a weak D match, TRBD1 (6 bases). Deletions cut 5 bases from V and 3 bases from J, with 10 bases between. This CDR3 comprises 13 residues. Germline-derived CDR1 and CDR2 are MGHDK and SYGVNS. The CDR3 loop is CASSPWTEETQYF. The CDR3 nucleotides are TGTGCCAGCAGTCCGTGGACAGAAGAGACCCAGTACTTC.

The J gene is TRBJ1-2, the V gene TRBV9, with D uncertain. Between the trimmed V and J ends, which lost 4 bases and 2 bases, there was a span of 15 bases. Looked up from germline, CDR1 is SGDLS and CDR2 is YYNGEE. This CDR3 spans 15 amino acids. CDR3 loop: CASSLSGAGNYGYTF. Written as DNA, the CDR3 is TGTGCCAGCAGCCTATCCGGAGCGGGAAACTATGGCTACACCTTC. The full variable domain, rest sourced from reference TRBV9 and TRBJ1-2, is DSGVTQTPKHLITATGQRVTLRCSPRSGDLSVYWYQQSLDQGLQFLIQYYNGEERAKGNILERFSAQQFPDLHSELNLSSLELGDSALYFCASSLSGAGNYGYTFGSGTRLTVV.

This chain links TRBV14 with TRBJ1-2, with D unresolved. This CDR3 spans 15 amino acids. From germline, CDR1 is SGHDN and CDR2 FVKESK. V was cut by 1 base and J by 0 bases, with 9 bases left in between. Here the CDR3 reads CASSQVPNTNYGYTF. The CDR3 DNA reads as TGTGCCAGCAGCCAAGTCCCAAACACTAACTATGGCTACACCTTC.

The chain joins TRBV6-5 to TRBJ1-2; 7 bases map to TRBD1. In germline, CDR1 is MNHEY, CDR2 SVGAGI. The CDR3 is made up of 14 amino acids. V was pared by 7 bases and J by 2 bases, with 7 bases of the junction left unmatched. Here the CDR3 DNA reads TGTGCCAGCACTGAGACAGGGAGCAACTATGGCTACACCTTC. The encoded protein is CASTETGSNYGYTF.

The chain is built from TRBV7-9 and TRBJ1-4, with 7 bases aligning to TRBD1. Losses at the gene ends were 3 bases for V and 8 bases for J; bases not matched to a gene: 12. The CDR3 spans 16 residues. Germline-derived CDR1 and CDR2 are SEHNR and FQNEAQ (reference sequence). The DNA for the CDR3 is TGTGCCAGCAGCTTCCAGTCGGGACAGCACTTAGAAAAACTGTTTTTT. Protein sequence: CASSFQSGQHLEKLFF.

This chain connects TRBV20-1 to TRBJ2-7, with TRBD1 matching 7 bases. This CDR3 has 10 amino acids. Germline CDR1 DFQATT, CDR2 SNEGSKA (reference sequence). V lost 8 bases to trimming and J lost 2 bases; unmatched junction nucleotides: 0. This chain's CDR3 is CSQGAYEQYF. The CDR3, as DNA: TGCAGTCAGGGGGCCTACGAGCAGTACTTC.

This clone was counted a few times. The rearrangement links TRBV6-5 to TRBJ2-7; D is undetermined. The germline gives CDR1 MNHEY, CDR2 SVGAGI. The CDR3 length is 16 residues. V lost 0 bases, J lost 0 bases, and 12 bases lay in between. CDR3 loop: CASSYSKRTPSYEQYF. For the CDR3, the DNA is TGTGCCAGCAGTTACTCGAAGAGAACCCCCTCCTACGAGCAGTACTTC.

The V gene is TRBV10-3, the J gene TRBJ2-1; 8 positions agree with TRBD2. This CDR3 is built from 14 residues. After removal of 8 bases from V and 4 bases from J, the junction contained 7 bases not matched to a gene. Germline CDR1 ENHRY, CDR2 SYGVKD. The CDR3 DNA is TGTGCCATCGGAAGCGGGAGTGGATACAATGAGCAGTTCTTC. As protein: CAIGSGSGYNEQFF.

This chain links TRBV4-1 with TRBJ2-5; 7 bases are shared with TRBD2. There are 16 residues in the CDR3. Unmatched junction bases numbered 9, after V lost 1 base and J lost 4 bases. Germline V gene data show CDR1 as MGHRA and CDR2 as YSYEKL. The CDR3 DNA reads TGCGCCAGCAGCCAAGTAAGGGGTACGGGGGGAGAGACCCAGTACTTC. Translated, it gives CASSQVRGTGGETQYF.

The V and J genes are TRBV28 and TRBJ1-1; no clear D gene. The CDR3 length is 12 residues. Germline V gene lookup returns CDR1 MDHEN and CDR2 SYDVKM. Trimming took off 6 bases at V and 3 bases at J, with 8 bases between the two ends. CDR3 protein: CASSPLDTEAFF. The CDR3 DNA sequence: TGTGCCAGCAGCCCGTTAGACACTGAAGCTTTCTTT.

The genes are TRBV5-4 and TRBJ1-2; 10 nucleotides match TRBD1. J gave up 6 bases and V 7 bases, and 15 bases lay outside the gene matches. The germline gives CDR1 SGHNT, CDR2 YYREEE (reference sequence). This CDR3 has 16 amino acids. The CDR3: CASSPMTGGALHGYTF. DNA of the CDR3: TGTGCCAGCTCCCCTATGACAGGGGGCGCGTTGCATGGCTACACCTTC.

This chain links TRBV9 with TRBJ1-1; D may be TRBD1 (5 bases). Germline-derived CDR1 and CDR2 are SGDLS and YYNGEE. V was pared by 0 bases and J by 5 bases, with 14 bases between. CDR3 size: 15 residues. This CDR3 reads CASSVVRGGPTEAFF. The CDR3 DNA reads TGTGCCAGCAGCGTAGTAAGGGGTGGACCTACTGAAGCTTTCTTT.

This clone was picked up a small number of times. Mismatch with germline at one junction end may stem from a read error. The rearrangement uses TRBV6-1 and TRBJ2-2, with 15 positions matching TRBD2. The germline V gene encodes CDR1 MNHNS and CDR2 SASEGT. The CDR3 length is 18 residues. CDR3 region: CASREGLAGGPNTGELFF. In nucleotides, the CDR3 is TGTGCCAGCAGGGAAGGACTAGCGGGAGGGCCGAACACCGGGGAGCTGTTTTTT.

The chain uses TRBV6-6 and TRBJ2-3; 9 bases map to TRBD2. The V segment lost 2 bases and the J segment 0 bases; nucleotides outside the gene matches: 0. The CDR3 consists of 15 residues. The germline gives CDR1 MNHNY, CDR2 SVGAGI (reference sequence). The CDR3, as DNA: TGTGCCAGCAGTTACCTAGCGGGGAGCACAGATACGCAGTATTTT. This codes for CASSYLAGSTDTQYF.

The chain recombines TRBV6-1 with TRBJ1-6; D unresolved. V dropped 2 bases and J dropped 5 bases, with 10 bases sitting between them. The CDR3 is made up of 15 amino acids. Germline values: CDR1 MNHNS, CDR2 SASEGT. The CDR3 region has the DNA TGTGCCAGCAGTGAACTGGATCTCCATAATTCACCCCTCCACTTT. Its translation: CASSELDLHNSPLHF.

The chain joins TRBV28 to TRBJ2-3; 10 bases align to TRBD2. The CDR3 runs to 14 residues. The germline CDR1 and CDR2 sequences are MDHEN and SYDVKM. V gave up 5 bases and J gave up 4 bases; unmatched junction bases: 3. The CDR3 loop reads CASSLTSGADTQYF. The CDR3 DNA follows: TGTGCCAGCAGTCTTACTAGCGGGGCAGATACGCAGTATTTT. The full variable domain, rest sourced from reference TRBV28 and TRBJ2-3, is DVKVTQSSRYLVKRTGEKVFLECVQDMDHENMFWYRQDPGLGLRLIYFSYDVKMKEKGDIPEGYSVSREKKERFSLILESASTNQTSMYLCASSLTSGADTQYFGPGTRLTVL.

The chain uses TRBV6-6 and TRBJ2-3; tentative D call: TRBD2 (6 bases). The CDR3 runs to 14 residues. Germline V gene lookup returns CDR1 MNHNY and CDR2 SVGAGI (reference sequence). Trimming pared 6 bases from V and 2 bases from J, leaving 12 bases between. This CDR3 is CASSWGTATDTQYF. CDR3 in DNA: TGTGCCAGCAGCTGGGGGACTGCCACAGATACGCAGTATTTT.

This clone was detected a few times. This rearrangement joins TRBV2 to TRBJ2-5, with D uncertain. V lost 6 bases, J lost 0 bases, and 17 bases lay in between. The length of the CDR3 is 16 residues. Germline loops: CDR1 SNHLY, CDR2 FYNNEI. DNA for the CDR3: TGTGCCAGCAGCGTACTCCCCATGCTTTACCAAGAGACCCAGTACTTC. This encodes CASSVLPMLYQETQYF. The full variable domain, in which reference TRBV2 and TRBJ2-5 provide the parts outside the CDR3, is EPEVTQTPSHQVTQMGQEVILRCVPISNHLYFYWYRQILGQKVEFLVSFYNNEISEKSEIFDDQFSVERPDGSNFTLKIRSTKLEDSAMYFCASSVLPMLYQETQYFGPGTRLLVL.

The V call is TRBV7-9, the J call TRBJ2-7, with D tentatively TRBD1 or TRBD2 (6 bases each). The CDR3 totals 15 residues. The germline gives CDR1 SEHNR, CDR2 FQNEAQ (reference sequence). Trimming pared 3 bases from V and 3 bases from J, leaving 15 bases between. The CDR3 bases are TGTGCCAGCAGCTTTTGGGGGGAAGGGGGCTACGAGCAGTACTTC. Encoded protein: CASSFWGEGGYEQYF.